This is a list of T cell receptor beta chains from one sample in a study of blood T cell repertoires in COVID-19. TCRdb's copy holds only in-frame clones and misses some; the assay was immunoSEQ multiplex PCR. Among around 250,000 clones, over 75% were seen once, and the ten largest hold roughly 3%. Sequenced input: PBMCs or T cells enriched from blood (not recorded which). The receptor set was obtained from a woman aged 40 to 49 who had been exposed to COVID-19. The CDR3 runs from the conserved cysteine through the conserved F or W. The order of the fields is V gene, clone size, D gene, J gene, CDR3 protein, CDR3 DNA. The D gene is left open where the match is weak. Clone size, where shown, is once, few, many, or a class for clones that have expanded.

v_call: TRBV30
clone_size: -
d_call: TRBD1
j_call: TRBJ1-5
cdr3_aa: CAWGQGNQPQHF
cdr3_nt: TGTGCCTGGGGACAGGGCAATCAGCCCCAGCATTTT

v_call: TRBV14
clone_size: -
d_call: -
j_call: TRBJ1-5
cdr3_aa: CASSQGPYQPQHF
cdr3_nt: TGTGCCAGCAGCCAAGGGCCTTATCAGCCCCAGCATTTT

v_call: TRBV19
clone_size: -
d_call: -
j_call: TRBJ1-4
cdr3_aa: CASSATEARFINEKLFF
cdr3_nt: TGTGCCAGTAGTGCGACGGAGGCCCGTTTCATTAATGAAAAACTGTTTTTT

v_call: TRBV12-3/TRBV12-4
clone_size: -
d_call: TRBD2
j_call: TRBJ2-1
cdr3_aa: CASSLGLAYEQFF
cdr3_nt: TGTGCCAGCAGTTTGGGACTAGCGTATGAGCAGTTCTTC

v_call: TRBV30
clone_size: -
d_call: -
j_call: TRBJ1-5
cdr3_aa: CAWNGQSNQPQHF
cdr3_nt: TGTGCCTGGAATGGACAATCCAATCAGCCCCAGCATTTT

v_call: TRBV13
clone_size: once
d_call: -
j_call: TRBJ2-5
cdr3_aa: CASSLGPTPGGWETQYF
cdr3_nt: TGTGCCAGCAGCTTAGGCCCGACACCCGGAGGGTGGGAGACCCAGTACTTC

v_call: TRBV28
clone_size: -
d_call: -
j_call: TRBJ1-2
cdr3_aa: CASSLVPTNYGYTF
cdr3_nt: TGTGCCAGCAGTTTAGTTCCCACTAACTATGGCTACACCTTC

v_call: TRBV5-5
clone_size: -
d_call: TRBD1
j_call: TRBJ1-2
cdr3_aa: CASSLAGGTYGYTF
cdr3_nt: TGTGCCAGCAGCTTGGCAGGGGGCACCTATGGCTACACCTTC

v_call: TRBV3-1/TRBV3-2
clone_size: -
d_call: TRBD1
j_call: TRBJ2-2
cdr3_aa: CALYRGTGELFF
cdr3_nt: TGTGCCTTATACAGGGGGACCGGGGAGCTGTTTTTT

v_call: TRBV12-3/TRBV12-4
clone_size: -
d_call: -
j_call: TRBJ1-6
cdr3_aa: CASSPDSSPLHF
cdr3_nt: TGTGCCAGCAGTCCGGACAGTTCACCCCTCCACTTT

v_call: TRBV28
clone_size: few
d_call: TRBD2
j_call: TRBJ2-7
cdr3_aa: CASRNPGGGREQYF
cdr3_nt: TGTGCCAGCAGGAATCCCGGGGGAGGGCGCGAGCAGTACTTC

v_call: TRBV19
clone_size: -
d_call: TRBD2
j_call: TRBJ2-5
cdr3_aa: CASSLAGYQETQYF
cdr3_nt: TGTGCCAGTAGCCTAGCGGGATACCAAGAGACCCAGTACTTC

v_call: TRBV6-2/TRBV6-3
clone_size: -
d_call: TRBD1
j_call: TRBJ1-3
cdr3_aa: CASSYAQGANSGNTIYF
cdr3_nt: TGTGCCAGCAGTTACGCACAGGGGGCGAACTCTGGAAACACCATATATTTT

v_call: TRBV6-5
clone_size: -
d_call: -
j_call: TRBJ1-1
cdr3_aa: CASSTGMNTEAFF
cdr3_nt: TGTGCCAGCAGTACAGGCATGAACACTGAAGCTTTCTTT

v_call: TRBV5-1
clone_size: -
d_call: -
j_call: TRBJ2-3
cdr3_aa: CASSWGRGSSTDTQYF
cdr3_nt: TGCGCCAGCAGCTGGGGACGGGGGTCCAGCACAGATACGCAGTATTTT

v_call: TRBV27
clone_size: -
d_call: -
j_call: TRBJ2-7
cdr3_aa: CASRSILKGYEQYF
cdr3_nt: TGTGCCAGCAGATCCATCCTGAAGGGGTACGAGCAGTACTTC

v_call: TRBV10-3
clone_size: -
d_call: -
j_call: TRBJ1-1
cdr3_aa: CAISELWGQAFF
cdr3_nt: TGTGCCATCAGTGAGTTGTGGGGGCAAGCTTTCTTT

v_call: TRBV2
clone_size: -
d_call: TRBD1
j_call: TRBJ1-1
cdr3_aa: CASSRQGGTEAFF
cdr3_nt: TGTGCCAGCAGTCGACAGGGCGGTACTGAAGCTTTCTTT

v_call: TRBV5-4
clone_size: -
d_call: TRBD1
j_call: TRBJ1-2
cdr3_aa: CASSPSLTGGGYGYTF
cdr3_nt: TGTGCCAGCAGCCCGAGCCTTACAGGGGGCGGCTATGGCTACACCTTC

v_call: TRBV2
clone_size: -
d_call: -
j_call: TRBJ1-1
cdr3_aa: CASCDDRWNTEAFF
cdr3_nt: TGTGCCAGCTGCGACGACAGATGGAACACTGAAGCTTTCTTT

v_call: TRBV28
clone_size: -
d_call: -
j_call: TRBJ1-6
cdr3_aa: CASSYLSSYNSPLHF
cdr3_nt: TGTGCCAGCAGTTATCTTAGCTCCTATAATTCACCCCTCCACTTT

v_call: TRBV2
clone_size: -
d_call: TRBD1
j_call: TRBJ1-2
cdr3_aa: CASGHDRAIYGYTF
cdr3_nt: TGTGCCAGCGGCCATGACAGGGCGATCTATGGCTACACCTTC